The T cell receptor beta chain described here comes from a study of cytomegalovirus exposure and HLA in healthy donors. Study findings and constraints: Some highly shared sequence variants likely arose as a pipeline artifact.

The junction had 3 bases not matched to a gene; V was cut back by 4 bases and J by 3 bases. Germline V gives CDR1 SEHNR, CDR2 FQNEAQ (reference sequence). This CDR3 is built from 14 residues. This clone showed up just a few times. Its antigen is still unknown. In the PCR, 60 Vbeta and 13 Jbeta primers were used. Profiling relied on immunoSEQ multiplex PCR, and the TCRdb table lists in-frame clones only, not all of them. The sample includes 130,000 or so clones, about 77% seen only once; the top ten take approximately 1.5%. The sequence came from a female donor in good health and CMV-seronegative. J is TRBJ1-1 and V is TRBV7-9; 9 positions match TRBD1. Sequenced sample: PBMCs. CDR3 sequence (DNA): TGTGCCAGCAGCTCGACAGGGGGACACACTGAAGCTTTCTTT. Protein sequence: CASSSTGGHTEAFF.